The rows below give T cell receptor beta chains drawn from one sample of a study of blood T cell repertoires in COVID-19. Libraries were prepared by immunoSEQ multiplex PCR; TCRdb keeps only in-frame clonotypes and omits some of them. Among 110,000 to 150,000 clones listed, roughly 80% were seen once. The sample was peripheral blood. These receptor sequences come from a man in his fifties or sixties with active or convalescent COVID-19. Each CDR3 is given with its conserved first and last residue. The D gene is left open where the match is weak. Expanded clones get a size class; other rows say once, few or many, or leave the size out.

V	D	size	J	DNA	CDR3
TRBV6-1	TRBD1	once	TRBJ1-1	TGTGCCAGCAGTGAGGGACAGGGGTACACTGAAGCTTTCTTT	CASSEGQGYTEAFF
TRBV27	-	-	TRBJ2-5	TGTGCCAGCAGTTTAACGACAAGCCAAGAGACCCAGTACTTC	CASSLTTSQETQYF
TRBV5-8	-	once	TRBJ1-5	TGTGCCAGCAGCTTGGAGGCAGGGTCGGGTCAGCCCCAGCATTTT	CASSLEAGSGQPQHF
TRBV11-2	TRBD1	-	TRBJ1-1	TGTGCCAGCAGCTTAGCTCCGGGACAGGGGACAGCTTTCTTT	CASSLAPGQGTAFF
TRBV6-5	-	-	TRBJ2-1	TGTGCCAGCCGTTTTCGGGGGGCTTACAATGAGCAGTTCTTC	CASRFRGAYNEQFF
TRBV7-3	TRBD1	-	TRBJ1-1	TGTGCCAGCAGCTTTTCCGGGACAGGGCCCACTGAAGCTTTCTTT	CASSFSGTGPTEAFF
TRBV27	TRBD2	-	TRBJ2-7	TGTGCCAGCAACCAAGGTGCGGGACTAGCCTACGAGCAGTACTTC	CASNQGAGLAYEQYF
TRBV5-8	TRBD1	-	TRBJ2-5	TGTGCCAGCAGCCCGGGGAAGGGGACAGGGTGGCAAGAGACCCAGTACTTC	CASSPGKGTGWQETQYF
TRBV27	-	-	TRBJ1-2	TGTGCCACAGGACACCACTATGGCTACACCTTC	CATGHHYGYTF
TRBV7-8	-	-	TRBJ2-2	TGTGCCAGCAGCAAGACAGCGAACACCGGGGAGCTGTTTTTT	CASSKTANTGELFF
TRBV7-9	TRBD1	-	TRBJ1-1	TGTGCCAGCAGCTTAAGCACAGGGGTGAACACTGAAGCTTTCTTT	CASSLSTGVNTEAFF
TRBV28	-	-	TRBJ1-6	TGTGCCAGCAGTTTGTTAGACAGGTCTAATTCACCCCTCCACTTT	CASSLLDRSNSPLHF
TRBV7-8	TRBD1	few	TRBJ1-5	TGTGCCAGCAGCTTGACCGGGACAGAAAATCAGCCCCAGCATTTT	CASSLTGTENQPQHF
TRBV3-1/TRBV3-2	TRBD1	-	TRBJ2-5	TGTGCCAGCAGCTTAAGGGGGCGGGCCGGAGGAGAGACCCAGTACTTC	CASSLRGRAGGETQYF
TRBV11-1	-	-	TRBJ2-3	TGTGCCAGCAGCTTAGGCGGGCAAGGGACAGATACGCAGTATTTT	CASSLGGQGTDTQYF
TRBV11-2	-	-	TRBJ2-7	TGTGCCAGCAGCTCCACCGGGACTCCAACCTACGAGCAGTACTTC	CASSSTGTPTYEQYF